This TCR beta chain was captured in a study of blood T cells in healthy people across ages. With a J-beta primer mix and a sample-barcoded 5' primer, a second PCR ran about 7 to 12 cycles. TCRdb re-called the 5' RACE reads with MiXCR, one entry per CDR3 protein. The sample has hundreds of thousands of distinct CDR3 sequences, 46% seen once. The CDR3 loop spans 15 amino acids. Trimming shortened V by 5 bases and J by 9 bases, and 20 bases separated the two germline ends. Germline V gives CDR1 SGHTA, CDR2 FQGNSA. The sample was blood. This sequence joins TRBV7-2 and TRBJ1-5; the D is unclear. The clonotype comes from a man at least 80 years old in good health. CDR3: CASSNGPFQEMPQHF. Here the CDR3 DNA reads TGTGCCAGCAGCAACGGGCCTTTTCAGGAGATGCCCCAGCATTTT.